These T cell receptor beta chains were read from a single sample in a study of shared clonotypes between healthy human individuals. Clones were read by immunoSEQ multiplex PCR, and TCRdb kept only the in-frame ones, dropping some. The table includes about 1 million clones, approximately 80% detected once. Sequenced sample: memory CD4+ T cells from PBMCs. All receptors derive from a man aged 18 to 30 in good health. Some clones in this sample may be carry-over from other donors' samples. Each CDR3 is given with its conserved first and last residue. D genes are given only for firm matches.

d_call: -
v_call: TRBV9
j_call: TRBJ2-7
cdr3_aa: CASSVDGRGHEQYF
cdr3_nt: TGTGCCAGCAGCGTAGATGGCAGGGGCCACGAGCAGTACTTC

d_call: TRBD1
v_call: TRBV18
j_call: TRBJ2-7
cdr3_aa: CASSPGTGHRGEQYF
cdr3_nt: TGTGCCAGCTCACCAGGGACAGGGCATAGAGGCGAGCAGTACTTC

d_call: TRBD1
v_call: TRBV28
j_call: TRBJ1-1
cdr3_aa: CASSLLAGQGNTEAFF
cdr3_nt: TGTGCCAGCAGTTTGCTAGCAGGACAGGGAAACACTGAAGCTTTCTTT

d_call: TRBD2
v_call: TRBV18
j_call: TRBJ2-1
cdr3_aa: CASSPVQRGTYNEQFF
cdr3_nt: TGTGCCAGCTCACCCGTTCAGCGGGGAACCTACAATGAGCAGTTCTTC

d_call: -
v_call: TRBV2
j_call: TRBJ2-7
cdr3_aa: CASSDQIFYEQYF
cdr3_nt: TGTGCCAGCAGTGATCAAATCTTCTACGAGCAGTACTTC

d_call: -
v_call: TRBV5-1
j_call: TRBJ1-5
cdr3_aa: CASSKGPDQPQHF
cdr3_nt: TGCGCCAGCAGTAAGGGCCCTGATCAGCCCCAGCATTTT

d_call: -
v_call: TRBV7-2
j_call: TRBJ1-1
cdr3_aa: CASSLGRLNTEAFF
cdr3_nt: TGTGCCAGCAGCTTAGGGAGGTTGAACACTGAAGCTTTCTTT

d_call: -
v_call: TRBV7-2
j_call: TRBJ1-1
cdr3_aa: CASSLVGPLNTEAFF
cdr3_nt: TGTGCCAGCAGCTTAGTGGGGCCTTTGAACACTGAAGCTTTCTTT

d_call: TRBD2
v_call: TRBV12-5
j_call: TRBJ2-7
cdr3_aa: CASGLVWGGRVEQYF
cdr3_nt: TGTGCTAGTGGTTTGGTATGGGGGGGTCGGGTCGAGCAGTACTTC

d_call: -
v_call: TRBV5-4
j_call: TRBJ1-2
cdr3_aa: CASSQVPGVGYTF
cdr3_nt: TGTGCCAGCAGCCAGGTCCCAGGTGTCGGCTACACCTTC

d_call: TRBD2
v_call: TRBV6-1
j_call: TRBJ2-5
cdr3_aa: CASSGLAGGQETQYF
cdr3_nt: TGTGCCAGCAGTGGCCTAGCGGGAGGCCAAGAGACCCAGTACTTC

d_call: -
v_call: TRBV7-8
j_call: TRBJ1-1
cdr3_aa: CASSLARGEAFF
cdr3_nt: TGTGCCAGCAGCTTAGCGCGGGGTGAAGCTTTCTTT